Following are 32 T cell receptor beta chains from one sample sequenced in a study of T cells in Graves' hyperthyroidism and ophthalmopathy. Amplification targeted TCR beta CDR3 regions from RNA transcripts. TCR CDR3 underwent first-round RT-PCR with the HTBI primer set. From the multiplex PCR reads, TCRdb called clonotypes with MiXCR, one entry per CDR3 protein. The data show approximately 320,000 distinct CDR3 sequences, approximately 15% seen once. Sequencing was performed on blood. The receptor set was obtained from a man between 25 and 39 years old with Graves' hyperthyroidism.

This clonotype was counted a few times. V is TRBV9 and J is TRBJ1-2; 7 bases agree with TRBD1. The CDR3 has 15 amino acids. Germline trimming cut 4 bases from V and 3 bases from J; bases unmatched to any gene: 9. Germline CDR1 SGDLS, CDR2 YYNGEE. This CDR3 is CASSLKTGKDYGYTF. The CDR3 nucleotides are TGTGCCAGCAGCCTCAAGACAGGGAAAGACTATGGCTACACCTTC.

This clonotype was recorded at least ten times. The rearrangement joins TRBV11-2 to TRBJ2-3; D not certain. The CDR3 is made up of 13 amino acids. Germline lookup yields CDR1 SGHAT and CDR2 FQNNGV. The germline V and J ends were trimmed by 3 bases and 2 bases, with 6 bases remaining between them. Here the CDR3 reads CASSFGPTDTQYF. The CDR3 DNA sequence: TGTGCCAGCAGCTTCGGACCCACAGATACGCAGTATTTT. Together with reference TRBV11-2 and TRBJ2-3, the CDR3 gives the full variable domain: EAGVAQSPRYKIIEKRQSVAFWCNPISGHATLYWYQQILGQGPKLLIQFQNNGVVDDSQLPKDRFSAERLKGVDSTLKIQPAKLEDSAVYLCASSFGPTDTQYFGPGTRLTVL.

This clonotype was counted many times. The V gene is TRBV30, the J gene TRBJ1-4; D not certain. Deletions cut 4 bases from V and 1 base from J, with 13 bases between. Germline lookup yields CDR1 GTSNPN and CDR2 SVGIG (reference sequence). The CDR3 runs 15 residues. CDR3 coding DNA: TGTGCCTGGACCACGACGGGGTTAACTAATGAAAAACTGTTTTTT. Its protein product is CAWTTTGLTNEKLFF.

This clonotype was found many times. The rearrangement links TRBV7-9 to TRBJ1-5; D not certain. This CDR3 spans 11 amino acids. Trimming left V 3 bases short and J 12 bases short, with 9 bases between. The V gene's germline CDR1 is SEHNR and CDR2 FQNEAQ (reference sequence). The CDR3 sequence is CASSLEGIQHF. The CDR3 coding sequence is TGTGCCAGCAGCTTGGAGGGAATCCAGCATTTT.

In this sample, this clonotype turned up a few times. No conserved phenylalanine or tryptophan ends this CDR3, so it is likely a read error. The chain is built from TRBV5-6 and TRBJ1-2; 9 nucleotides line up with TRBD1. From germline, CDR1 is SGHDT and CDR2 YYEEEE. There are 15 residues in the CDR3. The trim removed 7 bases at V and 0 bases at J, leaving 7 bases unmatched. CDR3 nucleotide sequence: TGTGCCAGCCACAGGGGGCGAAGGACTAACTATGGCTACACCCTC. This encodes CASHRGRRTNYGYTL.

Details on this clonotype: This may be a read error: a much more frequent sequence differs by one nucleotide. This chain joins TRBV3-1 and TRBJ1-1; tentatively, D is TRBD1 (6 bases). V dropped 4 bases and J dropped 5 bases, with 17 bases sitting between them. Germline CDR1 LGHDT, CDR2 YNNKEL (reference sequence). The length of the CDR3 is 15 residues. This CDR3 is CASSRGGGGGTEAFF. In DNA, the CDR3 is TGTGCCAGCAGCCGCGGGGGGGGCGGAGGTACTGAAGCTTTCTTT. Supplemented by reference TRBV3-1 and TRBJ1-1, the full variable domain reads DTAVSQTPKYLVTQMGNDKSIKCEQNLGHDTMYWYKQDSKKFLKIMFSYNNKELIINETVPNRFSPKSPDKAHLNLHINSLELGDSAVYFCASSRGGGGGTEAFFGQGTRLTVV.

V usage is TRBV7-3 and J usage is TRBJ1-2; D call uncertain. V dropped 4 bases and J dropped 4 bases, with 10 bases sitting between them. In germline, CDR1 is SGHTA, CDR2 FQGTGA. The CDR3 loop spans 13 amino acids. The CDR3 region is CASSSLPGYGYTF. The CDR3 DNA follows: TGTGCCAGCAGCTCACTACCGGGCTATGGCTACACCTTC.

This clonotype was seen repeatedly, ten times or more. This chain links TRBV2 with TRBJ1-1; 9 bases fit TRBD1. With V trimmed by 6 bases and J by 8 bases, 7 bases remained unmatched. Germline lookup yields CDR1 SNHLY and CDR2 FYNNEI. CDR3 length: 13 amino acids. For the CDR3, the DNA is TGTGCCAGCAGCGTCGGGACAGGGCTAGAAGCTTTCTTT. Encoded protein: CASSVGTGLEAFF. Combining the CDR3 with reference TRBV2 and TRBJ1-1 gives the whole variable domain EPEVTQTPSHQVTQMGQEVILRCVPISNHLYFYWYRQILGQKVEFLVSFYNNEISEKSEIFDDQFSVERPDGSNFTLKIRSTKLEDSAMYFCASSVGTGLEAFFGQGTRLTVV.

This clonotype was counted many times. This sequence joins TRBV2 and TRBJ2-2; weak D call: TRBD2 (5 bases). This CDR3 contains 13 residues. Germline loops: CDR1 SNHLY, CDR2 FYNNEI. V was shortened by 2 bases and J by 8 bases, with 9 bases between the two germline ends. CDR3: CASSEYLAGELFF. CDR3 in DNA: TGTGCCAGCAGTGAATACCTAGCTGGGGAGCTGTTTTTT.

This clonotype was seen only a few times. This chain joins TRBV2 and TRBJ1-4; 7 bases agree with TRBD1. Germline V gives CDR1 SNHLY, CDR2 FYNNEI. With V trimmed by 6 bases and J by 10 bases, 8 bases remained unmatched. CDR3 length: 13 amino acids. CDR3 loop: CASRERQGGKLFF. CDR3 nucleotides: TGTGCCAGCAGAGAGAGACAGGGTGGAAAACTGTTTTTT.

This clonotype was detected a few times. The chain combines TRBV19 with TRBJ2-2; D is ambiguous. Between the trimmed V and J ends, which lost 2 bases and 4 bases, there was a span of 8 bases. The CDR3 runs 14 residues. CDR1 is LNHDA and CDR2 is SQIVND in the germline V gene (reference sequence). CDR3 region: CASSILGFTGELFF. CDR3 sequence (DNA): TGTGCCAGTAGTATACTGGGGTTCACCGGGGAGCTGTTTTTT.

There are a few counts of this clonotype. The chain links TRBV7-9 to TRBJ1-2; 10 bases align to TRBD1. Germline CDR1 and CDR2: SEHNR and FQNEAQ (reference sequence). Unmatched junction bases numbered 9, after V lost 6 bases and J lost 8 bases. The CDR3 has 14 amino acids. This CDR3 is CASRPRTGGGGYTF. The CDR3, as DNA: TGTGCCAGCAGACCAAGGACAGGGGGGGGCGGCTACACCTTC.

Only a few counts were recorded for this clonotype. V gene TRBV25-1 combines with J gene TRBJ1-6, with 8 bases that match TRBD1. This CDR3 is built from 14 residues. Germline CDR1 reads MGHDK; CDR2 reads SYGVNS. With V trimmed by 6 bases and J by 7 bases, 5 bases remained unmatched. CDR3 loop: CASRGDRGNSPLHF. Here the CDR3 DNA reads TGTGCCAGCAGGGGTGACAGGGGAAATTCACCCCTCCACTTT.

The chain is built from TRBV12-3 or TRBV12-4 and TRBJ1-3; 8 bases are a match to TRBD1. The CDR3 runs 13 residues. With 4 bases clipped from V and 7 bases from J, the junction kept 3 bases outside the gene matches. The CDR3: CASSYTGGNTIYF. As DNA, the CDR3 is TGTGCCAGCAGTTATACAGGGGGGAACACCATATATTTT.

This clonotype was seen many times. V is TRBV20-1 and J is TRBJ2-7; D might be TRBD1 (5 bases). The V end lost 0 bases, the J end lost 4 bases, and 7 bases lay between the germline ends. CDR1 and CDR2 (germline): DFQATT, SNEGSKA (reference sequence). This CDR3 is built from 12 residues. The CDR3 DNA reads TGCAGTGCTAGAGAAGACAGTTACGAGCAGTACTTC. Amino acids: CSAREDSYEQYF.

The chain has TRBV10-3 and TRBJ1-3; no definite D call. Looked up from germline, CDR1 is ENHRY and CDR2 is SYGVKD. The germline V and J ends were trimmed by 3 bases and 2 bases, with 8 bases remaining between them. The CDR3 consists of 14 residues. The CDR3 sequence is CAISEVMAGNTIYF. CDR3 bases: TGTGCCATCAGTGAAGTGATGGCTGGAAACACCATATATTTT.

In its sample, this clonotype was seen a few times. The rearrangement uses TRBV7-3 and TRBJ2-2, with 7 bases identical to TRBD1. V gave up 3 bases and J gave up 4 bases; unmatched junction bases: 2. The CDR3 has 14 amino acids. Germline V gene sequence: CDR1 SGHTA, CDR2 FQGTGA. DNA of the CDR3: TGTGCCAGCAGCTTGCAGGGGGTCACCGGGGAGCTGTTTTTT. It encodes CASSLQGVTGELFF. Full variable domain (outside the CDR3, taken from reference TRBV7-3 and TRBJ2-2): GAGVSQTPSNKVTEKGKYVELRCDPISGHTALYWYRQSLGQGPEFLIYFQGTGAADDSGLPNDRFFAVRPEGSVSTLKIQRTERGDSAVYLCASSLQGVTGELFFGEGSRLTVL.

The chain is built from TRBV20-1 and TRBJ2-7, with a possible D match to TRBD2 (5 bases). CDR1 and CDR2 (germline): DFQATT, SNEGSKA (reference sequence). V lost 0 bases to trimming and J lost 2 bases, with 17 bases between them. This CDR3 is 16 amino acids long. The CDR3 DNA reads as TGCAGTGCTAGAGACGAGGAGCGGTTTTTCCCCTACGAGCAGTACTTC. Translating gives CSARDEERFFPYEQYF.

This clonotype appeared many times. This chain links TRBV20-1 with TRBJ1-2; tentative D call: TRBD1 (5 bases). In germline, CDR1 is DFQATT, CDR2 SNEGSKA (reference sequence). The CDR3 is 14 residues long. The V gene lost 0 bases and the J gene lost 6 bases, with 14 bases spanning the gap. CDR3 in amino acids: CSARDGQGGHGYTF. CDR3 DNA: TGCAGTGCTAGAGATGGGCAGGGCGGTCATGGCTACACCTTC.

A few counts support this clonotype. The V gene is TRBV20-1, the J gene TRBJ2-3; D not certain. V was pared by 0 bases and J by 0 bases, with 10 bases between. Per the germline V gene, CDR1 is DFQATT and CDR2 is SNEGSKA (reference sequence). This CDR3 region has 15 residues. The CDR3 here is CSARDGGTSTDTQYF. CDR3 DNA sequence: TGCAGTGCTAGAGATGGTGGAACTAGCACAGATACGCAGTATTTT.

This clonotype has ten or more counts. The chain carries TRBV20-1 and TRBJ1-5; TRBD1 aligns across 8 bases. Per germline, CDR1 DFQATT and CDR2 SNEGSKA (reference sequence). The length of the CDR3 is 16 residues. V dropped 6 bases and J dropped 0; count of bases not matched to a gene: 10. The CDR3: CSARGQGSYSNQPQHF. DNA of the CDR3: TGCAGTGCACGAGGACAGGGATCGTATAGCAATCAGCCCCAGCATTTT.

This clonotype was recorded at least ten times. The V and J genes are TRBV13 and TRBJ1-5; D is undetermined. The V and J ends lost 3 bases and 6 bases respectively, with 9 bases between them. This CDR3 is built from 13 residues. CDR1 and CDR2 (germline): PRHDT, FYEKMQ (reference sequence). The CDR3 DNA reads as TGTGCCAGCAGCTTTCAACCGGGTCAGCCCCAGCATTTT. Its translation is CASSFQPGQPQHF.

This clonotype was seen more than once but under ten times. The chain recombines TRBV7-8 with TRBJ2-5; D not certain. The CDR3 is made up of 14 amino acids. V gave up 1 base and J gave up 3 bases, with 9 bases separating them. The V gene's germline CDR1 is SGHVS and CDR2 FQNEAQ. The CDR3 here is CASSLETGKETQYF. CDR3 coding DNA: TGTGCCAGCAGCTTAGAAACTGGAAAAGAGACCCAGTACTTC. Looking up the rest from reference TRBV7-8 and TRBJ2-5 gives the full variable domain: GAGVSQSPRYKVAKRGQDVALRCDPISGHVSLFWYQQALGQGPEFLTYFQNEAQLDKSGLPSDRFFAERPEGSVSTLKIQRTQQEDSAVYLCASSLETGKETQYFGPGTRLLVL.

This clonotype was seen repeatedly, ten times or more. The gene calls are TRBV24-1 and TRBJ1-2; D not resolved. V was shortened by 2 bases and J by 5 bases, with 5 bases between the two germline ends. Germline V gives CDR1 KGHDR, CDR2 SFDVKD. This CDR3 has 12 amino acids. CDR3 nucleotides: TGTGCCACCAGTGATTCTTCATATGGCTACACCTTC. Translation gives CATSDSSYGYTF.

This chain joins TRBV9 and TRBJ1-3; 9 nucleotides align to TRBD1. This CDR3 region has 15 residues. Looked up from germline, CDR1 is SGDLS and CDR2 is YYNGEE. J lost 2 bases, V lost 0 bases, and 0 bases had no gene match. The CDR3 protein is CASSVGQGAGNTIYF. Here the CDR3 DNA reads TGTGCCAGCAGCGTAGGACAGGGGGCTGGAAACACCATATATTTT.

This clonotype was seen more than once but under ten times. The V call is TRBV9, the J call TRBJ2-1; D unclear. Germline CDR1 is SGDLS and CDR2 is YYNGEE. This CDR3 region has 14 residues. V lost 0 bases and J lost 5, with 9 bases in between. CDR3 in amino acids: CASSVGLMDNEQFF. The DNA for the CDR3 is TGTGCCAGCAGCGTAGGATTGATGGACAATGAGCAGTTCTTC.

The chain uses TRBV7-8 and TRBJ2-1, with TRBD2 identical over 9 bases. This CDR3 spans 13 amino acids. The germline CDR1 and CDR2 sequences are SGHVS and FQNEAQ. Unmatched junction bases numbered 2, after V lost 5 bases and J lost 6 bases. This CDR3 is CASSALAGNEQFF. CDR3 sequence (DNA): TGTGCCAGCAGCGCACTAGCGGGCAATGAGCAGTTCTTC.

The table lists this clonotype with many counts. This chain connects TRBV2 to TRBJ2-1; D uncertain. This CDR3 region has 12 residues. Germline values: CDR1 SNHLY, CDR2 FYNNEI. The V gene lost 2 bases and the J gene lost 9 bases, with 8 bases spanning the gap. CDR3 in amino acids: CASSERKGEQFF. CDR3 nucleotide sequence: TGTGCCAGCAGTGAACGGAAGGGTGAGCAGTTCTTC.

This clonotype was observed a handful of times. J is TRBJ1-1 and V is TRBV5-1, with D unclear. The CDR3 runs to 12 residues. Trimming removed 6 bases at V and 6 bases at J, with 12 bases between. Germline lookup yields CDR1 SGHRS and CDR2 YFSETQ. The CDR3 loop is CASTPGGAEAFF. The CDR3 DNA follows: TGCGCCAGCACCCCGGGCGGGGCTGAAGCTTTCTTT.

As for this clonotype: A much larger clone lies a single base off, so this may be a read error. This chain uses TRBV29-1 with TRBJ2-5; TRBD2 is a possible D gene (5 bases). The V and J ends lost 5 bases and 3 bases respectively, with 13 bases between them. Germline loops: CDR1 SQVTM, CDR2 ANQGSEA. The CDR3 runs to 13 residues. The CDR3 reads CSVSFAREETQYF. The CDR3 nucleotides read TGCAGCGTTAGTTTCGCGAGGGAAGAGACCCAGTACTTC.

This clonotype was observed at least ten times. The chain combines TRBV11-3 with TRBJ2-7; 10 bases are a match to TRBD1. Trimming took 5 bases from V and 9 from J; bases not matched to a gene: 13. The CDR3 is 15 amino acids. Germline V gives CDR1 SGHNT, CDR2 YENEEA. CDR3 in amino acids: CASSRLPGTGVRQYF. The CDR3 DNA reads TGTGCCAGCAGCCGACTACCCGGGACAGGGGTTCGGCAGTACTTC.

J is TRBJ2-1 and V is TRBV5-1; the match to TRBD2 covers 13 bases. The germline V gene has CDR1 SGHRS and CDR2 YFSETQ. There are 16 residues in the CDR3. Trimming cost V 4 bases and J 8 bases; bases outside gene matches: 9. The CDR3 DNA reads as TGCGCCAGCAGCGCCTACTCCGGGACTAGCGGGGATGAGCAGTTCTTC. It codes for CASSAYSGTSGDEQFF.